This TCR beta chain originates from a study of post-analysis software for immune sequencing data. As for the study in general: Recorded disease courses covered relapsing-remitting, secondary progressive and progressive-relapsing multiple sclerosis. Some patients had no subtype annotation. Study-level results: Batch-matched samples strongly co-clustered by F measure. Patients with multiple sclerosis recorded significantly lower normalized Chao1 diversity than controls, the study found.

As concerns this clonotype: Its cognate antigen is unknown.

TCR beta cDNA libraries included unique molecular identifiers. Input populations of roughly 0.85 to 11 million T cells gave rise to approximately 500,000 cDNA molecules. Using its own MiXCR run on the PCR reads, TCRdb lists one record per CDR3 protein. The sample lists 380,000 or so distinct CDR3 sequences, less than 35% occurring once. This TCR was recovered from a girl aged 10 to 17 with multiple sclerosis. Source material: blood.

The CDR3, as DNA: TGTGCCAGCAGTTTAGGGCAGGGTGAAGCTTTCTTT. Its protein product is CASSLGQGEAFF. The chain employs TRBV28 and TRBJ1-1, with D tentatively TRBD1 (5 bases). The germline CDR1 and CDR2 sequences are MDHEN and SYDVKM. Trimming cost V 2 bases and J 7 bases, with 8 bases left between them. The CDR3 length is 12 residues. Supplemented by reference TRBV28 and TRBJ1-1, the full variable domain reads DVKVTQSSRYLVKRTGEKVFLECVQDMDHENMFWYRQDPGLGLRLIYFSYDVKMKEKGDIPEGYSVSREKKERFSLILESASTNQTSMYLCASSLGQGEAFFGQGTRLTVV.